This T cell receptor beta chain was captured in a study of cytomegalovirus exposure and HLA in healthy donors (TCRdb year 2017). Turning to the overall study: In an earlier analysis of under 600 of the donors, under 300 Gb of sequence data and 100 million or so unique TCR beta sequences from 150 million to 200 million T cells were reported. Several DR-DQ haplotypes were handled as single units for association and clustering because linkage in the cohort was strong. The study aimed to test whether cataloging public T cell receptors could reveal signatures of past pathogen exposure. Genome-wide SNP genotypes for about 55% of the roughly 670 donors were used in a later genetic analysis, which treated that subset as a discovery cohort. Every discovery cohort repertoire had been produced on one sequencing platform. Typing coverage varied by locus: about 620-640 donors for A, B, C, DRB1 and DQB1; 500 to 550 for DQA1; nearly 610 for DPA1; 450 to 480 for DPB1. To predict cytomegalovirus infection status, the study combined high-throughput TCR immunosequencing, statistical association of individual TCRs with disease status, and machine learning. The study profiled the T cell repertoires of hundreds of subjects by immunosequencing and related them to cytomegalovirus serostatus. An earlier analysis of approximately 640 of the donors applied high-throughput TCR beta sequencing to assess whether each TCR beta V gene segment acted as functional or pseudogenic. Among the roughly 400 genotyped donors, around 81% belonged to the genetic ancestry cluster associated with self-reported Caucasian donors. Donor age, sex, ethnicity and CMV serostatus were compiled together with the repertoire data. In the later analysis, no new phenotypic data were used to find candidate immune exposures; instead, reliance was placed on TCR beta sequences and their occurrence across donors. To study patterns of TCR occurrence, a later analysis re-analyzed previously published TCR beta repertoires from several hundred donors and added high-resolution HLA genotyping. Both class I and class II loci were covered by HLA typing, at four-digit resolution. Among roughly 400 genotyped donors of the cohort, an average of approximately 240,000 unique TCR beta nucleotide sequences were sequenced per donor, roughly 20% of them non-productive. In addition to the first cohort of about 650 subjects, a separate validation cohort of 120 different subjects was used. An early release covering around 630 HLA-typed donors comprised 300 to 350 gigabases of sequencing data and approximately 80 million unique TCR sequences.

This clone was recorded once. Its binding antigen is unknown. The germline gene is not matched at one end of the junction; a read error may be the cause. The cohort was made up of about 670 healthy bone marrow donors. At the time of sampling, all cohort members were nominally healthy, though unrecorded immune exposures were likely present. The donor was CMV seropositive and was included in the group of 250 to 350 seropositive cohort members. A peripheral blood sample was collected from each donor, and TCR beta sequencing was performed on peripheral blood mononuclear cells. Genomic DNA was extracted from the blood cell samples with the Qiagen DNeasy Blood Extraction Kit. The library was obtained by the immunoSEQ multiplex PCR assay. For the multiplex PCR, a mixture combining 60 forward primers for TCR Vbeta segments and 13 reverse primers for TCR Jbeta segments was used. A multiplex PCR assay on genomic DNA amplified the CDR3 region of rearranged TCR beta genes. The Illumina HiSeq System was used to sequence the amplified TCR beta libraries as 87-base-pair reads. On the study's bioinformatics: A later analysis tallied 75 million to 95 million unique TCR beta chains across the 660 or so repertoires, and around 10 million of those chains were shared by two or more donors. To remove PCR and sequencing errors, raw reads were error-corrected and collapsed into unique sequences using a nearest-neighbor algorithm that merged closely related sequences. V, D and J gene segments were assigned by aligning CDR3 sequences to IMGT reference sequences. For a sequence to be retained, a match of at least six nucleotides was required to both a V gene segment and a J gene segment. Rearrangements were classified as productive when the CDR3 lacked stop codons and remained in frame with V and J, and all other rearrangements were classified as non-productive. Following IMGT convention, CDR3 was defined as the stretch from the second conserved V-encoded cysteine to the conserved J-encoded phenylalanine. The earlier analysis of approximately 500 of the donors excluded sequences that lacked an unambiguous match to a single V gene segment. An earlier analysis of 587 of the donors called V segments functional above 56.7% productive rearrangements and segregating when the between-donor standard deviation exceeded 5%. A statistical classification framework was developed to diagnose cytomegalovirus status using the catalog of TCR beta chain sequences. V and J gene assignment, in a later analysis, came from comparing TCR nucleotide sequences with IMGT/GENE-DB human TR gene sequences. A later analysis assigned CDR3 sequences and most-parsimonious VDJ recombination scenarios with the TCRdist pipeline. In a later analysis, each TCR beta chain was defined by its CDR3 amino acid sequence together with its V-gene family, and reads lacking a unique V-gene family were excluded. To address suspected cross-contamination and a sequencing artifact, a later analysis removed over 500 highly shared, low-generation-probability nucleotide sequences. In a later analysis, a clonal expansion index for each public chain was calculated from normalized within-repertoire ranks of inferred template counts. Generation probabilities in a later analysis came from a VDJ recombination model fitted to out-of-frame rearrangements, and those results were checked against IGoR. Hypergeometric tests were used in a later analysis to score TCR-TCR, TCR-HLA and TCR-CMV co-occurrence, with a repertoire-size bias correction applied to the TCR pairs. In a later analysis, false discovery rates were estimated by permuting HLA or CMV assignments 20 times. A later analysis grouped co-occurring TCRs with DBSCAN, adding TCRdist sequence similarity when clustering within HLA-allele-positive subsets. Repertoires with fewer than 30,000 or more than 120,000 public chains were left out of co-occurrence clustering, as were about five repertoires with anomalous nucleotide sharing. TCRdb obtained this table from immuneACCESS and retained in-frame rearrangements with V and J assigned. These tables miss some clones; where compared with another copy, unresolved V genes account for less than half of the shortfall, and the remainder is unexplained. V and J calls plus clone size are reproduced from that table; the DNA served to infer D and trimming. The sample records 150,000 to 200,000 clones, about 80% of which are singletons. The ten largest make up around 2% of the sample.

General study outcomes and caveats: According to a later analysis, TCR association rates differed among HLA loci, with DRB1 alleles showing the most associated TCRs and HLA-C alleles showing the fewest. Most TCR sequences were seen in very few donors, while some public TCRs were found in many individuals. At a false discovery rate of 0.05, a later analysis linked some 17,000 TCR beta sequences to specific HLA alleles. An association between a missense DCLRE1C variant and V-gene and J-gene trimming of TCR beta chains was found in a later genetic analysis and replicated in an independent cohort. Broadly in line with IMGT annotations, most TCR beta V segments showed up in productive rearrangements about 90% or about 30% of the time in an earlier analysis of some 590 of the donors. A group of highly shared sequence variants was considered likely to be a technical artifact of the sequencing pipeline. Linkage disequilibrium might explain the correlated functional status among segregating V segments, but an unknown experimental factor could not be ruled out. In the study, 150 to 200 TCR beta chains were listed as associated with cytomegalovirus. Immune exposure information for the cohort was limited to CMV serostatus. The 87-base-pair reads could not distinguish some IMGT-functional V segments, including TRBV6-2 and TRBV6-3, so those segments were excluded. When HLA alleles, especially DR and DQ, strongly co-occurred, attributing TCR associations to individual alleles was difficult. Over 15 rarely observed V segments, including chromosome 9 orphons, were excluded from the earlier analysis of approximately 500 of the donors because counts were too low. According to a later analysis, parvovirus B19, influenza, CMV and Epstein-Barr virus appeared linked to several top co-occurrence clusters. In a later analysis, HLA-associated TCR beta chains showed more clonal expansion and lower generation probabilities than non-associated chains that were equally common. According to a later analysis, most CMV-associated TCR beta chains appeared to be HLA-restricted, and the HLA associations seemed to be driven largely by CMV exposure. The classifier was reported to diagnose cytomegalovirus status with high specificity and sensitivity in both the original cohort and the validation cohort. According to a later genetic analysis, donors in an Asian-associated ancestry cluster had fewer N-insertions in productive TCRs than the approximately 700-donor mean. According to the authors, the approach could potentially be generalized to other disease states and immunological phenotypes. HLA typing was unavailable for some donors at each locus, so association tests used only the typed subset. Roughly uniform sequencing depth across donors was assumed in presence/absence analyses, although this assumption may not hold. A further reported finding was that TCR beta sequences accurately predicted the HLA-A and HLA-B alleles for most subjects in the first cohort. This cohort had only TCR beta chains sequenced, and the lack of alpha or paired-chain data limited which features could be detected. A few of the identified cytomegalovirus-associated TCR beta chains were confirmed in vitro to be specific for cytomegalovirus antigens.

From the cysteine through the phenylalanine, the CDR3 covers 16 amino acids. CDR3 DNA only is kept here, 48 bases in frame from base 1. CDR1 and CDR2 are drawn from the germline V gene (reference sequence): SEHNR, FQNEAQ. The TCR sequence derives from a woman between 18 and 29 years old in good health and CMV-seropositive. The sequenced sample was PBMCs. The rearranged chain carries TRBV7-9 and TRBJ1-4, with a weak D call of TRBD1 (6 bases match). CDR3 sequence: CSSSPTQYGTPEKLFF. The DNA sequence follows: TGTTCCAGCAGCCCCACGCAATACGGGACACCTGAAAAACTGTTTTTT.